A single sample is the source of the 17 T cell receptor beta chains below, sequenced in a study of STAT5B mutations in CD4+ large granular lymphocyte leukemia. Libraries were prepared by immunoSEQ multiplex PCR; TCRdb keeps only in-frame clonotypes and omits some of them. The sample includes about 32,000 clones, 70% to 90% of them seen just once. Sequencing was done on a sample of CD4+ T cells from blood buffy coats. These receptors originate from a human donor in good health.

The genes are TRBV7-2 and TRBJ2-7, with unresolved D. In germline, CDR1 is SGHTA, CDR2 FQGNSA. This CDR3 contains 11 residues. V was pared by 3 bases and J by 4 bases, with 4 bases between. The chain's CDR3 is CASSLFYEQYF. Here the CDR3 DNA reads TGTGCCAGCAGCTTGTTTTACGAGCAGTACTTC.

This clone was seen just once. The junction does not match germline at one end; this may be a read error. The rearrangement joins TRBV30 to TRBJ2-7; D gene unclear. Germline values: CDR1 GTSNPN, CDR2 SVGIG (reference sequence). This CDR3 comprises 12 residues. The CDR3 is CAWSPQSALTNF. The CDR3 DNA reads TGTGCCTGGAGTCCACAGAGCGCACTTACGAACTTC.

This clone occurred once. The rearrangement joins TRBV30 to TRBJ2-2; D is unresolved. CDR3 length: 15 residues. Trimming removed 2 bases from V and 6 bases from J, with 16 bases in between. Germline loops: CDR1 GTSNPN, CDR2 SVGIG (reference sequence). The chain's CDR3 is CAWSLSRVGPGELFF. DNA for the CDR3: TGTGCCTGGAGTCTTAGTCGGGTGGGCCCCGGGGAGCTGTTTTTT.

This clone has only one observation. Other DNA variants within this sample encode the same CDR3. J is TRBJ1-5 and V is TRBV7-9; D unclear. Germline V CDR1 and CDR2: SEHNR, FQNEAQ (reference sequence). The CDR3 extends over 15 amino acids. V was cut by 1 base and J by 0 bases, with 7 bases left in between. Here the CDR3 reads CASSLGGYSNQPQHF. The CDR3 nucleotides are TGTGCCAGCAGCTTAGGTGGTTATAGCAATCAGCCCCAGCATTTT. Full variable domain (missing parts from reference TRBV7-9 and TRBJ1-5): DTGVSQNPRHKITKRGQNVTFRCDPISEHNRLYWYRQTLGQGPEFLTYFQNEAQLEKSRLLSDRFSAERPKGSFSTLEIQRTEQGDSAMYLCASSLGGYSNQPQHFGDGTRLSIL.

V and J are TRBV5-1 and TRBJ1-1; no definite D call. Trimming took off 4 bases at V and 4 bases at J, with 11 bases between the two ends. Germline values: CDR1 SGHRS, CDR2 YFSETQ. There are 13 residues in the CDR3. This CDR3 is CASSPGPSTEAFF. The DNA of the CDR3 is TGCGCCAGCAGCCCCGGACCGTCCACTGAAGCTTTCTTT.

The table lists this clone with a few counts. The chain couples TRBV19 to TRBJ1-1, with D perhaps matching TRBD1 (5 bases). The CDR3 is 14 amino acids. Germline CDR1 reads LNHDA; CDR2 reads SQIVND (reference sequence). V lost 3 bases and J lost 7, with 15 bases in between. The CDR3 spells CASSIDGAVNEAFF. The CDR3 nucleotides are TGTGCCAGTAGTATTGACGGGGCAGTCAATGAAGCTTTCTTT.

The J gene is TRBJ2-4, the V gene TRBV6-1; no reliable D call. The V gene lost 3 bases and the J gene lost 0 bases, with 6 bases spanning the gap. The length of the CDR3 is 14 residues. Germline CDR1 reads MNHNS; CDR2 reads SASEGT. The CDR3 DNA reads TGTGCCAGCAGTGAGCGGTTAGCCAAAAACATTCAGTACTTC. Translation: CASSERLAKNIQYF.

The gene calls are TRBV28 and TRBJ1-2, with D unclear. The V end was cut by 5 bases, the J end by 8 bases, with 9 bases between. From germline, CDR1 is MDHEN and CDR2 SYDVKM. The length of the CDR3 is 11 residues. The CDR3 coding sequence is TGTGCCAGCAGTCATAGGTCCGGCTACACCTTC. Translated: CASSHRSGYTF.

This chain connects TRBV6-5 to TRBJ2-7; tentatively, D is TRBD1 (6 bases). The CDR3 runs to 15 residues. Germline lookup yields CDR1 MNHEY and CDR2 SVGAGI. V lost 6 bases to trimming and J lost 3 bases, with 18 bases between them. The CDR3 reads CASSRGASALYEQYF. In DNA form, the CDR3 reads TGTGCCAGCAGCAGGGGAGCCAGCGCACTCTACGAGCAGTACTTC.

The chain is built from TRBV15 and TRBJ2-5; weak D call: TRBD2 (5 bases). V lost 0 bases to trimming and J lost 4 bases, with 9 bases between them. In germline, CDR1 is LNHNV, CDR2 YYDKDF (reference sequence). This CDR3 contains 14 residues. The CDR3 DNA sequence: TGTGCCACCAGCAGAGATAGGGCGGGAGAGACCCAGTACTTC. Translated: CATSRDRAGETQYF.

The chain carries TRBV27 and TRBJ2-7; tentatively, D is TRBD1 or TRBD2 (5 bases each). CDR1 is MNHEY, CDR2 SMNVEV, per germline (reference sequence). Trimming took 7 bases from V and 3 from J, leaving 13 bases between them. The CDR3 length is 13 residues. The DNA of the CDR3 is TGTGCCAGCAATCGGGGCAGCGGCTACGAGCAGTACTTC. Translating it yields CASNRGSGYEQYF.

This chain connects TRBV7-2 to TRBJ2-5; perhaps TRBD2 as D (6 bases). Germline V gene sequence: CDR1 SGHTA, CDR2 FQGNSA. The germline V and J ends were trimmed by 5 bases and 3 bases, with 13 bases remaining between them. The CDR3 has 14 residues. CDR3 amino acids: CASSPSGLKETQYF. DNA for the CDR3: TGTGCCAGCAGCCCGAGCGGACTAAAAGAGACCCAGTACTTC.

This chain joins TRBV28 and TRBJ1-1; D might be TRBD1 (5 bases). Germline CDR1 and CDR2: MDHEN and SYDVKM. V lost 6 bases, J lost 8 bases, and 10 bases lay in between. The CDR3 runs 11 residues. The CDR3 DNA reads TGTGCCAGCAGGGGGACTTTCGAAGCTTTCTTT. It specifies CASRGTFEAFF.

The chain employs TRBV7-9 and TRBJ2-1, with D maybe TRBD2 (5 bases). The CDR3 loop spans 14 amino acids. Germline lookup yields CDR1 SEHNR and CDR2 FQNEAQ (reference sequence). The ends were cut back, 6 bases at V and 9 bases at J, with 18 bases in the middle. The CDR3 here is CASRIGGGYGEQFF. CDR3 sequence (DNA): TGTGCCAGCAGGATCGGCGGCGGGTATGGTGAGCAGTTCTTC.

The V gene is TRBV4-3, the J gene TRBJ1-1, with 7 bases fitting TRBD1. With V trimmed by 1 base and J by 2 bases, 7 bases remained unmatched. The CDR3 extends over 16 amino acids. CDR1 and CDR2 (germline): LGHNA, YSLEER. This CDR3 is CASSQVQGTDNTEAFF. The CDR3 DNA reads TGCGCCAGCAGCCAAGTCCAGGGGACAGACAACACTGAAGCTTTCTTT.

V is TRBV28 and J is TRBJ2-3; 8 nucleotides line up with TRBD2. Trimming at V came to 9 bases and at J to 9 bases, leaving 17 bases not matched to a gene. Germline CDR1 reads MDHEN; CDR2 reads SYDVKM. The CDR3 loop spans 15 amino acids. The CDR3 DNA follows: TGTGCCAGTCAGACCGGGGGGGAGTCGGGAGAAACGCAGTATTTT. It is translated as CASQTGGESGETQYF. Using reference TRBV28 and TRBJ2-3 for the parts outside the CDR3, the full variable domain is DVKVTQSSRYLVKRTGEKVFLECVQDMDHENMFWYRQDPGLGLRLIYFSYDVKMKEKGDIPEGYSVSREKKERFSLILESASTNQTSMYLCASQTGGESGETQYFGPGTRLTVL.

The chain joins TRBV5-1 to TRBJ2-5, with D possibly matching TRBD1 (6 bases). This CDR3 is built from 14 residues. CDR1 and CDR2 from the germline V gene are SGHRS and YFSETQ. Trimming removed 3 bases from V and 2 bases from J, with 11 bases in between. CDR3 sequence reads: CASSSQGRQETQYF. As DNA, the CDR3 is TGCGCCAGCAGCTCCCAGGGGAGACAAGAGACCCAGTACTTC. The full variable domain, in which reference TRBV5-1 and TRBJ2-5 provide the parts outside the CDR3, is KAGVTQTPRYLIKTRGQQVTLSCSPISGHRSVSWYQQTPGQGLQFLFEYFSETQRNKGNFPGRFSGRQFSNSRSEMNVSTLELGDSALYLCASSSQGRQETQYFGPGTRLLVL.